Listed here are 25 T cell receptor beta chains from one sample, sequenced in a study of Graves' ophthalmopathy and Graves' hyperthyroidism. Using RNA transcripts, the TCR beta CDR3 regions were amplified. An opening RT-PCR round employed HTBI primers and preceded a second-round multiplex PCR. Each CDR3 protein is one row after TCRdb ran MiXCR on the multiplex PCR reads. The sample includes about 700,000 distinct CDR3 sequences, 35% to 50% of them seen just once. The sequencing sample was made of peripheral blood. The receptors come from an adult man with Graves' ophthalmopathy.

The chain is built from TRBV6-5 and TRBJ1-5; TRBD1 aligns across 8 bases. The germline V gene encodes CDR1 MNHEY and CDR2 SVGAGI. Trimming at V came to 3 bases and at J to 0 bases, leaving 13 bases not matched to a gene. This CDR3 is 19 amino acids long. Written as DNA, the CDR3 is TGTGCCAGCAGTTATCTCAGACCGGACAGGGATTATAGCAATCAGCCCCAGCATTTT. Its translation is CASSYLRPDRDYSNQPQHF.

On this clonotype itself: A much larger clone differs from this one at a single base, so this may be a read error. The V call is TRBV20-1, the J call TRBJ1-1; 7 bases align to TRBD1. The CDR3 has 13 amino acids. CDR1 and CDR2 from the germline V gene are DFQATT and SNEGSKA (reference sequence). V was clipped by 6 bases and J by 2 bases; unmatched bases: 6. The CDR3 protein is CSAQTGINTEAFF. CDR3 DNA sequence: TGCAGTGCCCAGACAGGGATCAACACTGAAGCTTTCTTT.

The table lists this clonotype with a few counts. The chain links TRBV20-1 to TRBJ2-7; a possible D gene is TRBD2 (8 bases). CDR1 and CDR2 (germline): DFQATT, SNEGSKA (reference sequence). Between the trimmed V and J ends, which lost 7 bases and 3 bases, there was a span of 19 bases. The CDR3 consists of 14 residues. The CDR3 region has the DNA TGCAGTGTCGGGGGGGGGACAGTTAGCTACGAGCAGTACTTC. Translating gives CSVGGGTVSYEQYF.

This clonotype was recorded many times. This chain joins TRBV11-2 and TRBJ1-1; D unclear. V gave up 5 bases and J gave up 1 base, with 8 bases separating them. The germline CDR1 and CDR2 sequences are SGHAT and FQNNGV. This CDR3 is 13 amino acids long. The DNA of the CDR3 is TGTGCCAGCAGCAAGCACGAGAACACTGAAGCTTTCTTT. Translation gives CASSKHENTEAFF.

J is TRBJ2-5 and V is TRBV29-1; D is uncertain. Germline CDR1 SQVTM, CDR2 ANQGSEA. This CDR3 is built from 14 residues. The V and J ends lost 7 bases and 7 bases respectively, with 22 bases between them. CDR3 region: CSGHVLGGQWTQYF. The CDR3 nucleotides are TGCAGCGGGCATGTTCTAGGTGGCCAATGGACCCAGTACTTC.

This clonotype was observed a handful of times. This chain joins TRBV6-6 and TRBJ1-6; perhaps TRBD1 as D (5 bases). CDR1 is MNHNY, CDR2 SVGAGI, per germline (reference sequence). Trimming pared 3 bases from V and 9 bases from J, leaving 12 bases between. The CDR3 loop spans 14 amino acids. This chain's CDR3 is CASSYARESSPLHF. CDR3 sequence (DNA): TGTGCCAGCAGTTATGCCAGGGAGAGTTCACCCCTCCACTTT.

This clonotype was seen ten or more times. V usage is TRBV7-2 and J usage is TRBJ1-2, with D perhaps matching TRBD1 (5 bases). The ends were cut back, 5 bases at V and 5 bases at J, with 15 bases in the middle. The CDR3 is 14 residues long. Germline CDR1 reads SGHTA; CDR2 reads FQGNSA. The CDR3, as DNA: TGTGCCAGCAGCCTGGAGCGGACAATATATGGCTACACCTTC. Protein sequence: CASSLERTIYGYTF.

The CDR3 region has the DNA TGTGCCAGCAGCGGTAACAGGGGCTACACCTTC. Protein: CASSGNRGYTF. This chain uses TRBV7-6 with TRBJ1-2; the D gene is possibly TRBD1 (5 bases). The CDR3 consists of 11 residues. Germline V lookup: CDR1 SGHVS, CDR2 FNYEAQ. V lost 5 bases to trimming and J lost 8 bases, with 9 bases between them.

The gene calls are TRBV25-1 and TRBJ1-6; D perhaps matches TRBD1 (6 bases). The CDR3 sequence is 16 residues long. The V gene lost 7 bases and the J gene lost 3 bases, with 16 bases spanning the gap. Per germline, CDR1 MGHDK and CDR2 SYGVNS. CDR3 DNA sequence: TGTGCCAGCACCATTCTACAGGGAAACTATAATTCACCCCTCCACTTT. Its protein is CASTILQGNYNSPLHF.

The chain uses TRBV6-6 and TRBJ2-7; D not resolved. Per the germline V gene, CDR1 is MNHNY and CDR2 is SVGAGI (reference sequence). The CDR3 spans 14 residues. The ends were cut back, 0 bases at V and 4 bases at J, with 10 bases in the middle. CDR3 protein: CASSYSYGQYEQYF. CDR3 in DNA: TGTGCCAGCAGTTACTCGTATGGGCAGTACGAGCAGTACTTC.

The V gene is TRBV11-1, the J gene TRBJ2-2; TRBD1 aligns across 9 bases. V gave up 8 bases and J gave up 4 bases; unmatched junction bases: 8. The CDR3 is 15 residues long. CDR1 and CDR2 from the germline V gene are SGHAT and FQDESV (reference sequence). CDR3 sequence: CASGGTGSPTGELFF. In DNA form, the CDR3 reads TGTGCCAGCGGCGGGACAGGGAGTCCCACCGGGGAGCTGTTTTTT.

This clonotype was seen ten or more times. This rearrangement joins TRBV10-2 to TRBJ1-1; no firm D call. The CDR3 contains 13 residues. V gave up 5 bases and J gave up 0 bases, with 7 bases separating them. CDR1 and CDR2 from the germline V gene are WSHSY and SAAADI. The DNA of the CDR3 is TGCGCCAGCAGTAGCAAAATGAACACTGAAGCTTTCTTT. Translating gives CASSSKMNTEAFF.

This chain joins TRBV25-1 and TRBJ2-1; D is tentatively TRBD1 or TRBD2 (5 bases each). V dropped 10 bases and J dropped 7 bases, with 14 bases sitting between them. Per the germline V gene, CDR1 is MGHDK and CDR2 is SYGVNS. The CDR3 runs 12 residues. The CDR3 sequence: CATGTPWNEQFF. The CDR3 nucleotides are TGTGCCACAGGGACCCCCTGGAATGAGCAGTTCTTC.

This clonotype has more than one count but fewer than ten. This chain connects TRBV9 to TRBJ2-7; the D is unclear. V lost 4 bases, J lost 3 bases, and 14 bases lay in between. CDR3 length: 14 amino acids. Germline V gene lookup returns CDR1 SGDLS and CDR2 YYNGEE. The CDR3 loop is CASSSPRHDYEQYF. CDR3 nucleotides: TGTGCCAGCAGCTCCCCTCGACACGACTACGAGCAGTACTTC.

The chain has TRBV29-1 and TRBJ2-7, with D perhaps TRBD1 (6 bases). The DNA end is more similar to TRBJ2-1, so the J call may be wrong. In germline, CDR1 is SQVTM, CDR2 ANQGSEA. This CDR3 has 13 residues. This CDR3 is CSVGEQGYNEQFF. CDR3 coding DNA: TGCAGCGTTGGGGAACAGGGATACAATGAGCAGTTCTTC.

The chain uses TRBV7-2 and TRBJ2-5, with a possible D match to TRBD2 (6 bases). The end of the DNA aligns better with TRBJ2-1, so the J call may be wrong. Germline loops: CDR1 SGHTA, CDR2 FQGNSA. CDR3 length equals 14 residues. The CDR3 is CASSLLATTGEQFF. The CDR3 DNA reads as TGTGCCAGCAGCTTACTAGCGACAACGGGTGAGCAGTTCTTC.

Comments on this clonotype: Germline and junction disagree at one end, which may indicate a read error. V usage is TRBV24-1 and J usage is TRBJ1-5; tentatively, D is TRBD1 (5 bases). Germline values: CDR1 KGHDR, CDR2 SFDVKD. The CDR3 has 15 residues. The DNA for the CDR3 is TGTGCCAGCAGTGAACTGGCAGGGTGGAATCAGCCCCAGCATTTT. It is translated as CASSELAGWNQPQHF.

V usage is TRBV7-9 and J usage is TRBJ2-7; 8 bases are shared with TRBD2. Germline-derived CDR1 and CDR2 are SEHNR and FQNEAQ (reference sequence). V was pared by 5 bases and J by 6 bases, with 9 bases of the junction left unmatched. This CDR3 is 14 amino acids long. The CDR3 DNA reads TGTGCCAGCAGCCATCCGGTTCGGGGGGGCGAGCAGTACTTC. As protein: CASSHPVRGGEQYF.

This clonotype occurred many times. The chain employs TRBV2 and TRBJ1-1; tentatively, D is TRBD1 (5 bases). V shed 2 bases and J shed 5 bases, with 9 bases lying between them. The germline V gene encodes CDR1 SNHLY and CDR2 FYNNEI. The CDR3 contains 13 residues. The CDR3, as DNA: TGTGCCAGCAGTGAACAGGGTGGTACTGAAGCTTTCTTT. Encoded protein: CASSEQGGTEAFF.

This clonotype was seen only a few times. Mismatch with germline at one junction end may stem from a read error. The rearrangement uses TRBV10-3 and TRBJ2-7; D not certain. The CDR3 is made up of 14 amino acids. Germline V gene data show CDR1 as ENHRY and CDR2 as SYGVKD. The DNA of the CDR3 is TGTGCCAGCAGTGAAAGACGGCTTGACTACGAGCAGTACTTC. It encodes CASSERRLDYEQYF.

The chain has TRBV7-9 and TRBJ2-5, with no clear D. The V and J ends lost 5 bases and 1 base respectively, with 20 bases between them. Germline CDR1 SEHNR, CDR2 FQNEAQ (reference sequence). This CDR3 spans 17 amino acids. The CDR3 DNA sequence: TGTGCCAGCAGCAAAGGGATAGGGTTTTACGGCCAAGAGACCCAGTACTTC. It codes for CASSKGIGFYGQETQYF. Full variable domain (outside the CDR3, taken from reference TRBV7-9 and TRBJ2-5): DTGVSQNPRHKITKRGQNVTFRCDPISEHNRLYWYRQTLGQGPEFLTYFQNEAQLEKSRLLSDRFSAERPKGSFSTLEIQRTEQGDSAMYLCASSKGIGFYGQETQYFGPGTRLLVL.

The chain carries TRBV29-1 and TRBJ1-1; D is undetermined. Trimming took 8 bases from V and 1 from J, leaving 14 bases between them. The CDR3 has 13 residues. Per germline, CDR1 SQVTM and CDR2 ANQGSEA. CDR3 bases: TGCAGCCAAGATAGCGGTGAGAACACTGAAGCTTTCTTT. Translated, it gives CSQDSGENTEAFF. The whole variable domain, remainder taken from reference TRBV29-1 and TRBJ1-1, is SAVISQKPSRDICQRGTSLTIQCQVDSQVTMMFWYRQQPGQSLTLIATANQGSEATYESGFVIDKFPISRPNLTFSTLTVSNMSPEDSSIYLCSQDSGENTEAFFGQGTRLTVV.

The chain combines TRBV7-9 with TRBJ2-5, with D perhaps TRBD1 or TRBD2 (5 bases each). CDR1 and CDR2 (germline): SEHNR, FQNEAQ (reference sequence). This CDR3 is built from 16 residues. Trimming pared 1 base from V and 0 bases from J, leaving 12 bases between. The CDR3 nucleotides are TGTGCCAGCAGCTTAGAAGGAGGACACTACCAAGAGACCCAGTACTTC. This gives the protein CASSLEGGHYQETQYF.

V and J are TRBV20-1 and TRBJ1-6, with D possibly matching TRBD1 (5 bases). The V and J ends lost 6 bases and 6 bases respectively, with 15 bases between them. CDR1 and CDR2 (germline): DFQATT, SNEGSKA (reference sequence). The CDR3 length is 14 residues. The CDR3 spells CSARDGFGNSPLHF. CDR3 in DNA: TGCAGTGCAAGGGACGGCTTTGGTAATTCACCCCTCCACTTT.

The chain has TRBV20-1 and TRBJ1-1; a weak D match, TRBD1 (6 bases). In germline, CDR1 is DFQATT, CDR2 SNEGSKA (reference sequence). Deletions cut 2 bases from V and 4 bases from J, with 14 bases between. The CDR3 contains 14 residues. The CDR3 spells CSARNRVFSTEAFF. For the CDR3, the DNA is TGCAGTGCTAGAAACAGGGTTTTTAGCACTGAAGCTTTCTTT.